This T cell receptor beta chain was documented in a study of cytotoxic CD8 clonotypes in ibrutinib-treated CLL. About the study: Response samples were obtained once patients had received a median about 11 months of treatment, range 6 to 36. General study points: At ibrutinib response, clonality increased, and at progression it declined back toward baseline. Sustained-remission and progressing patients had different sampling times.

Sequencing was performed with immunoSEQ multiplex PCR; in TCRdb, only in-frame clones are kept and a portion is missing. The table lists 140,000 to 150,000 clones, around 76% of them singletons, with about 5% in the top ten. About this clone: Its specificity is unknown.

This CDR3 has 18 residues. V was pared by 1 base and J by 2 bases, with 7 bases of the junction left unmatched. CDR1 is SGHDN, CDR2 FVKESK, per germline. The chain combines TRBV14 with TRBJ2-2; 10 positions agree with TRBD2. The sample here was PBMCs, taken after 24 months of ibrutinib treatment. The sequence was obtained from a human donor with chronic lymphocytic leukemia. CDR3 residues: CASSQAATSGFNTGELFF. In nucleotides, the CDR3 is TGTGCCAGCAGCCAAGCTGCGACTAGCGGGTTCAACACCGGGGAGCTGTTTTTT.